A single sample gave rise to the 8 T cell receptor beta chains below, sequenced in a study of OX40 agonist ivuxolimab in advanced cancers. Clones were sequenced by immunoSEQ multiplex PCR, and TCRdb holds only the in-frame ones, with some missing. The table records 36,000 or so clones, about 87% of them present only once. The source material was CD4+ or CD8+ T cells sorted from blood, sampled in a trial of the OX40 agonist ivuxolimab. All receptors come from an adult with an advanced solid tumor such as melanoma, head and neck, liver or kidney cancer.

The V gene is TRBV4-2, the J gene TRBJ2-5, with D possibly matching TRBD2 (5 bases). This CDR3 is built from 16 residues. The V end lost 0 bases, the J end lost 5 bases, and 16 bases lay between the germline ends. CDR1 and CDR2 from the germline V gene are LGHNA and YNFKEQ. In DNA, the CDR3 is TGTGCCAGCAGCCAAGATTCCGGGGTCCGAGGGGAGACCCAGTACTTC. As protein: CASSQDSGVRGETQYF.

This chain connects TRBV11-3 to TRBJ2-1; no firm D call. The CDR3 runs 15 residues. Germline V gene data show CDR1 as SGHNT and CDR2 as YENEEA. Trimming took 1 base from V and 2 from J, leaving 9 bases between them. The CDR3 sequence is CASSLGDGPYNEQFF. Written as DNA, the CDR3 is TGTGCCAGCAGCTTAGGGGATGGCCCCTACAATGAGCAGTTCTTC.

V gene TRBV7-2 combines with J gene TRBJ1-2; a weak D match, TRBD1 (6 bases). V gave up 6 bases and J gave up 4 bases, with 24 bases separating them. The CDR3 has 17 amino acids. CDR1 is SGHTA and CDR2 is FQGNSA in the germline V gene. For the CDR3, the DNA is TGTGCCAGCAGGGCCCCCCACACAGGGAAACCCACCTATGGCTACACCTTC. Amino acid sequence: CASRAPHTGKPTYGYTF.

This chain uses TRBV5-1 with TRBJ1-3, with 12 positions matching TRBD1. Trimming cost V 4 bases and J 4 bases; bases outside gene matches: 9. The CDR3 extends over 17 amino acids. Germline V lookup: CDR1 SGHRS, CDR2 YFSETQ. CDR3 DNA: TGCGCCAGCAGCCCGCTGGGACAGGGGGCATTCGGAAACACCATATATTTT. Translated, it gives CASSPLGQGAFGNTIYF.

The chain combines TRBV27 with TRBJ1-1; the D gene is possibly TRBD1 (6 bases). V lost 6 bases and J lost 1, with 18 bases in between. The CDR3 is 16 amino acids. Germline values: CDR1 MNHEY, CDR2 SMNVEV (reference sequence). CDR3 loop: CASSPRRTASNTEAFF. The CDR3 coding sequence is TGTGCCAGCAGCCCCCGCCGGACAGCCTCGAACACTGAAGCTTTCTTT.

The CDR3 region is CASSTLGGAGYGYTF. The CDR3 DNA reads TGTGCCAGTAGTACCCTCGGAGGCGCGGGCTATGGCTACACCTTC. The V call is TRBV19, the J call TRBJ1-2; D call uncertain. V was trimmed by 4 bases and J by 4 bases, leaving 16 bases between them. Germline V gives CDR1 LNHDA, CDR2 SQIVND (reference sequence). The length of the CDR3 is 15 residues.

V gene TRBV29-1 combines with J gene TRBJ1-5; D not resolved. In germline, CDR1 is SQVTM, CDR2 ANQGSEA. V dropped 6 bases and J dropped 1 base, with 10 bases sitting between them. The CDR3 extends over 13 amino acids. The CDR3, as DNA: TGCAGCGTAGAAACTTCCAGCAATCAGCCCCAGCATTTT. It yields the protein CSVETSSNQPQHF.

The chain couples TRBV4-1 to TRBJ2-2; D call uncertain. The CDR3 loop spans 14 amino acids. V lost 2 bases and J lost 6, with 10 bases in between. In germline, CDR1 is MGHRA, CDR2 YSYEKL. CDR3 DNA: TGCGCCAGCAGCCAACTAAGGAAGCCCGGGGAGCTGTTTTTT. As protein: CASSQLRKPGELFF.